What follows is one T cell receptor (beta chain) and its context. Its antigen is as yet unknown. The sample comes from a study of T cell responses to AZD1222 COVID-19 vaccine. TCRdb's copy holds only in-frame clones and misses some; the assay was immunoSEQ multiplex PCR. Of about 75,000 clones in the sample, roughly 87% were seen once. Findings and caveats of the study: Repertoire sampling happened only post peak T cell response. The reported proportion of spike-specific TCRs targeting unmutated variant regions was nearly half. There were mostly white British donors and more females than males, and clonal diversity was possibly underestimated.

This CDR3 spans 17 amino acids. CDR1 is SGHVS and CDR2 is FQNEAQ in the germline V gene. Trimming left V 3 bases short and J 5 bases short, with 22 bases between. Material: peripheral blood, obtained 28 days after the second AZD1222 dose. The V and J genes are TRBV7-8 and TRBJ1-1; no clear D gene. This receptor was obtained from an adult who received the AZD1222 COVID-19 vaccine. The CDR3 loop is CASSFIQQRARLTEAFF. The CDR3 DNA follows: TGTGCCAGCAGCTTTATTCAACAACGGGCGAGGTTGACTGAAGCTTTCTTT.